This T cell receptor beta chain was recovered during a study of a mutant IDH1 vaccine in newly diagnosed glioma. TCRdb's copy holds only in-frame clones and misses some; the assay was immunoSEQ multiplex PCR. In the table there are 99,000 or so clones, over 85% of which are singletons. As for time point: baseline, week 1 (first vaccination visit). Treatment indicated: pre-vaccination baseline after standard-of-care therapy. Astrocytomas that were new, WHO grade 3 or 4, IDH1-mutant and ATRX-lost were present in the donors. Germline CDR1 SGHAT, CDR2 FQNNGV. This CDR3 region has 16 residues. The ends lost 1 base at V and 3 bases at J; junction bases unmatched: 6.

This TCR derives from a woman between 45 and 65 years old with glioma. The source material was PBMCs, sampled from a glioma patient treated with radiotherapy, temozolomide or both. This chain connects TRBV11-2 to TRBJ2-1; 7 nucleotides align to TRBD2. CDR3 sequence reads: CASSLVWREYYNEQFF. The CDR3 nucleotides are TGTGCCAGCAGCTTAGTTTGGCGGGAGTACTACAATGAGCAGTTCTTC. The whole variable domain, remainder taken from reference TRBV11-2 and TRBJ2-1, is EAGVAQSPRYKIIEKRQSVAFWCNPISGHATLYWYQQILGQGPKLLIQFQNNGVVDDSQLPKDRFSAERLKGVDSTLKIQPAKLEDSAVYLCASSLVWREYYNEQFFGPGTRLTVL.